Shown below are 4 T cell receptor beta chains from a single sample sequenced in a study of OX40 agonist ivuxolimab in advanced cancers. The method was immunoSEQ multiplex PCR; TCRdb's version includes in-frame clones alone and lacks a portion of them. The sample records around 63,000 clones, about nine tenths being singletons. Here the sequenced sample was CD4+ or CD8+ T cells sorted from blood, taken in a trial of the OX40 agonist ivuxolimab. The receptors come from an adult with an advanced solid tumor such as melanoma, head and neck, liver or kidney cancer.

The CDR3 loop reads CASSYSTMNYEQYF. CDR3 bases: TGTGCCAGCAGTTACTCGACTATGAACTACGAGCAGTACTTC. The genes are TRBV6-5 and TRBJ2-7; possibly TRBD2 for D (5 bases). The V end was cut by 0 bases, the J end by 3 bases, with 9 bases between. Germline lookup yields CDR1 MNHEY and CDR2 SVGAGI. This CDR3 is 14 amino acids long.

The chain is built from TRBV7-9 and TRBJ2-1; TRBD2 is a possible D gene (5 bases). V gave up 0 bases and J gave up 5 bases, with 8 bases separating them. CDR3 length: 14 amino acids. CDR1 is SEHNR and CDR2 is FQNEAQ in the germline V gene (reference sequence). CDR3 sequence (DNA): TGTGCCAGCAGCTTAGCAAAAGCGGACAATGAGCAGTTCTTC. This sequence encodes CASSLAKADNEQFF. Complete variable domain (other parts from reference TRBV7-9 and TRBJ2-1): DTGVSQNPRHKITKRGQNVTFRCDPISEHNRLYWYRQTLGQGPEFLTYFQNEAQLEKSRLLSDRFSAERPKGSFSTLEIQRTEQGDSAMYLCASSLAKADNEQFFGPGTRLTVL.

The chain carries TRBV28 and TRBJ2-5; D is ambiguous. The assigned J gene may be wrong: the sequence end matches TRBJ2-7 better. This CDR3 has 11 residues. Per the germline V gene, CDR1 is MDHEN and CDR2 is SYDVKM. The CDR3 loop is CASSPPGEQYF. The CDR3 nucleotides are TGTGCCAGCAGTCCCCCGGGCGAGCAGTACTTC.

V is TRBV7-2 and J is TRBJ2-7; no definite D call. Per germline, CDR1 SGHTA and CDR2 FQGNSA. V dropped 5 bases and J dropped 1 base, with 15 bases sitting between them. The CDR3 sequence is 15 residues long. In DNA form, the CDR3 reads TGTGCCAGCAGCCTATCGGGCAGTCCTTCCTACGAGCAGTACTTC. Translation gives CASSLSGSPSYEQYF.